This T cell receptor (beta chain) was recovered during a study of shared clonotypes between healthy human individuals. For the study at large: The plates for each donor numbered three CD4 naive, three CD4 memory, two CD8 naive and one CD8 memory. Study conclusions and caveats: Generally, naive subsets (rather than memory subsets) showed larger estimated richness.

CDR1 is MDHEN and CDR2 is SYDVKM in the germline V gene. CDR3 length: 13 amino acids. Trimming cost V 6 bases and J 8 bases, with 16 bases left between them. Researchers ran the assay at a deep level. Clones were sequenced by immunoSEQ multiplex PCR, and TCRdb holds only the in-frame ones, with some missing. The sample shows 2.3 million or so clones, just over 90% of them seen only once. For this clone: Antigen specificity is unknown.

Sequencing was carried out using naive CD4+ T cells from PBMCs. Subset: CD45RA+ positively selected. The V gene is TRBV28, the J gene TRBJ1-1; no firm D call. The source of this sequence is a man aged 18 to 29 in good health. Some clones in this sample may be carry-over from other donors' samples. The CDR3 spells CASSLLFQPEAFF. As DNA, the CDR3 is TGTGCCAGCAGCCTCCTGTTCCAGCCCGAAGCTTTCTTT.